Below are 17 T cell receptor beta chains sequenced from a single sample in a study of shared T cell receptors in the human thymus. Assay: immunoSEQ multiplex PCR; the TCRdb copy retains only in-frame clones and omits some. The sample includes about 660,000 clones, around 89% of them seen just once. These data also formed part of another study, on human thymus T cells.

Sequences were obtained from thymocytes. The receptors were gathered from a boy under two years old with a congenital heart defect.

This rearrangement joins TRBV5-6 to TRBJ2-1, with D possibly matching TRBD2 (6 bases). The CDR3 contains 16 residues. Germline CDR1 is SGHDT and CDR2 is YYEEEE. V was cut by 2 bases and J by 8 bases, with 20 bases left in between. The CDR3 DNA follows: TGTGCCAGCAGCTTTGTTTTGGTGGGAGGAGAGGATGAGCAGTTCTTC. This sequence encodes CASSFVLVGGEDEQFF. The full variable domain, its missing parts supplied by reference TRBV5-6 and TRBJ2-1, is DAGVTQSPTHLIKTRGQQVTLRCSPKSGHDTVSWYQQALGQGPQFIFQYYEEEERQRGNFPDRFSGHQFPNYSSELNVNALLLGDSALYLCASSFVLVGGEDEQFFGPGTRLTVL.

CDR3 protein: CASSPRPGSYEQYF. CDR3 DNA sequence: TGTGCCAGCTCACCACGGCCGGGTTCCTACGAGCAGTACTTC. The rearrangement uses TRBV18 and TRBJ2-7; no firm D call. The CDR3 sequence is 14 residues long. CDR1 is KGHSH and CDR2 is LQKENI in the germline V gene. V was trimmed by 1 base and J by 1 base, leaving 8 bases between them.

The chain links TRBV6-6 to TRBJ2-7; possible D gene TRBD2, 5 bases. Germline V gene sequence: CDR1 MNHNY, CDR2 SVGAGI (reference sequence). The ends were cut back, 6 bases at V and 5 bases at J, with 20 bases in the middle. The CDR3 is 15 amino acids. The CDR3 nucleotides read TGTGCCAGCAGCTCGAGCGGTGGCCCTTGGGACGAGCAGTACTTC. Protein product: CASSSSGGPWDEQYF.

The chain combines TRBV6-6 with TRBJ1-1; TRBD1 agrees at 9 bases. This CDR3 is 14 amino acids long. Germline V CDR1 and CDR2: MNHNY, SVGAGI (reference sequence). With V trimmed by 6 bases and J by 6 bases, 8 bases remained unmatched. Here the CDR3 reads CASSHRGPVPEAFF. CDR3 nucleotides: TGTGCCAGCAGCCACAGGGGGCCGGTTCCTGAAGCTTTCTTT.

This chain connects TRBV27 to TRBJ1-2; D uncertain. This CDR3 region has 12 residues. V was pared by 5 bases and J by 4 bases, with 8 bases between. The germline V gene encodes CDR1 MNHEY and CDR2 SMNVEV (reference sequence). CDR3 protein: CASSPDTYGYTF. In nucleotides, the CDR3 is TGTGCCAGCAGTCCTGACACCTATGGCTACACCTTC.

This chain joins TRBV28 and TRBJ2-4; a possible D gene is TRBD2 (6 bases). Trimming removed 2 bases at V and 3 bases at J, with 14 bases between. Germline V gives CDR1 MDHEN, CDR2 SYDVKM. The CDR3 runs 16 residues. CDR3 region: CASSLTRGIFKNIQYF. CDR3 coding DNA: TGTGCCAGCAGTTTAACTCGGGGGATTTTCAAAAACATTCAGTACTTC.

The V gene is TRBV7-9, the J gene TRBJ1-1, with 8 bases lining up with TRBD1. Per the germline V gene, CDR1 is SEHNR and CDR2 is FQNEAQ (reference sequence). V shed 5 bases, J shed 2 bases, and the junction held 4 bases outside the gene matches. The CDR3 extends over 14 amino acids. The CDR3 DNA is TGTGCCAGCAGCCTCGACAGGGGAAACACTGAAGCTTTCTTT. Its translation is CASSLDRGNTEAFF.

The V call is TRBV6-4, the J call TRBJ2-5; TRBD1 is a possible D gene (6 bases). The CDR3 covers 14 residues. The germline gives CDR1 MRHNA, CDR2 SNTAGT. The V and J ends lost 6 bases and 5 bases respectively, with 16 bases between them. In nucleotides, the CDR3 is TGTGCCAGCAGCCGAACAGGGCCCCCCGAGACCCAGTACTTC. Translated: CASSRTGPPETQYF.

The chain has TRBV5-4 and TRBJ2-1; 11 bases map to TRBD2. J lost 5 bases, V lost 0 bases, and 1 base had no gene match. The CDR3 length is 15 residues. Germline values: CDR1 SGHNT, CDR2 YYREEE (reference sequence). The CDR3 is CASSLGGLADNEQFF. For the CDR3, the DNA is TGTGCCAGCAGCTTGGGGGGACTAGCGGACAATGAGCAGTTCTTC.

The chain carries TRBV10-1 and TRBJ2-1, with 9 bases matching TRBD2. This CDR3 contains 16 residues. Germline CDR1 reads WNHNN; CDR2 reads SYGVQD (reference sequence). The ends lost 3 bases at V and 0 bases at J; junction bases unmatched: 3. CDR3 in amino acids: CASSEISGSSYNEQFF. CDR3 sequence (DNA): TGCGCCAGCAGTGAAATTAGCGGGAGCTCCTACAATGAGCAGTTCTTC.

The chain uses TRBV7-6 and TRBJ2-5, with TRBD1 identical over 10 bases. With 5 bases clipped from V and 5 bases from J, the junction kept 11 bases outside the gene matches. Germline-derived CDR1 and CDR2 are SGHVS and FNYEAQ. The CDR3 loop spans 16 amino acids. CDR3 bases: TGTGCCAGCAGCCACCGAAGGACAGGGGGTGTTGAGACCCAGTACTTC. It codes for CASSHRRTGGVETQYF.

The chain couples TRBV4-1 to TRBJ2-7; TRBD2 agrees at 15 bases. This CDR3 is built from 16 residues. Germline V gene lookup returns CDR1 MGHRA and CDR2 YSYEKL. V lost 4 bases, J lost 4 bases, and 5 bases stayed unmatched. The CDR3 here is CASSRAGTSGRYEQYF. As DNA, the CDR3 is TGCGCCAGCAGCCGAGCCGGGACTAGCGGGAGGTACGAGCAGTACTTC.

The chain recombines TRBV19 with TRBJ2-1; 7 bases map to TRBD2. This CDR3 spans 19 amino acids. V trimming: 3 bases; J trimming: 0 bases; junction bases outside the gene matches: 14. Germline assignment: CDR1 LNHDA and CDR2 SQIVND (reference sequence). The CDR3 is CASSIPLGARGVSYNEQFF. The CDR3 DNA is TGTGCCAGTAGTATCCCCCTCGGAGCCCGGGGGGTCTCCTACAATGAGCAGTTCTTC.

Points on this clone: One junction end disagrees with the germline gene, perhaps due to a read error. The chain has TRBV28 and TRBJ2-7; possible D gene TRBD2, 6 bases. The CDR3 is 13 residues long. CDR1 is MDHEN and CDR2 is SYDVKM in the germline V gene. This chain's CDR3 is CASSLRDSFEQYF. In nucleotides, the CDR3 is TGTGCCAGCAGTTTAAGGGACTCCTTCGAGCAGTACTTC. Supplemented by reference TRBV28 and TRBJ2-7, the full variable domain reads DVKVTQSSRYLVKRTGEKVFLECVQDMDHENMFWYRQDPGLGLRLIYFSYDVKMKEKGDIPEGYSVSREKKERFSLILESASTNQTSMYLCASSLRDSFEQYFGPGTRLTVT.

This chain connects TRBV7-9 to TRBJ2-2; TRBD2 aligns across 7 bases. V lost 4 bases to trimming and J lost 6 bases; unmatched junction nucleotides: 14. Germline V gene sequence: CDR1 SEHNR, CDR2 FQNEAQ (reference sequence). The CDR3 contains 17 residues. The chain's CDR3 is CASSSAGDSGGAGELFF. CDR3 coding DNA: TGTGCCAGCAGCTCCGCCGGCGACTCGGGGGGAGCCGGGGAGCTGTTTTTT.

This sequence joins TRBV9 and TRBJ2-3; tentatively, D is TRBD2 (5 bases). Trimming removed 0 bases at V and 2 bases at J, with 16 bases between. The CDR3 runs 17 residues. The germline V gene has CDR1 SGDLS and CDR2 YYNGEE. The chain's CDR3 is CASSVEVAGSLTDTQYF. The CDR3 DNA follows: TGTGCCAGCAGCGTAGAGGTGGCGGGTTCCCTCACAGATACGCAGTATTTT.

The chain is built from TRBV27 and TRBJ1-1; a possible D gene is TRBD1 (5 bases). CDR3 length: 14 residues. CDR1 is MNHEY, CDR2 SMNVEV, per germline (reference sequence). Trimming removed 3 bases from V and 1 base from J, with 9 bases in between. This CDR3 is CASSLCQGNTEAFF. CDR3 DNA: TGTGCCAGCAGTTTGTGTCAGGGGAACACTGAAGCTTTCTTT.